This T cell receptor beta chain originates from a study of CD8+ T cells in alopecia areata. As the sequencing template, cDNA was produced by extracting RNA and reverse transcribing it. Clones were sequenced by immunoSEQ multiplex PCR, and TCRdb holds only the in-frame ones, with some missing. The sample carries 150,000 or so clones, roughly 64% recorded once. The germline CDR1 and CDR2 sequences are SGHTA and FQGNSA. The V gene lost 5 bases and the J gene lost 2 bases, with 8 bases spanning the gap. CDR3 length: 13 amino acids. This TCR was sampled from a human donor with alopecia areata. The J gene is TRBJ2-3, the V gene TRBV7-2; D is unclear. The material sequenced was CD4+ T cells sorted from blood, taken at week 0. The DNA for the CDR3 is TGTGCCAGCAGCCTAGGAACCACAGATACGCAGTATTTT. It yields the protein CASSLGTTDTQYF.